This T cell receptor (beta chain) was retrieved from a study of blood T cell repertoires in COVID-19. Study at large: Sites across the United States, Italy and Spain contributed samples from acute and convalescent COVID-19.

In the original processing: By means of reference gene primer amplification, nucleated cell counts were estimated. Sequencing was performed with immunoSEQ multiplex PCR; in TCRdb, only in-frame clones are kept and a portion is missing. That table is the source of V, J and clone size, and D and trimming were worked out from the DNA. The sample holds about 130,000 clones, 85% seen once. The V gene lost 6 bases and the J gene lost 1 base, with 15 bases spanning the gap. This CDR3 is built from 15 residues. Germline loops: CDR1 MNHEY, CDR2 SVGAGI. The chain carries TRBV6-5 and TRBJ1-1; D ambiguous. The TCR originated in an elderly woman with acute or convalescent COVID-19. Sequencing used peripheral blood. The CDR3 coding sequence is TGTGCCAGCAGAGTTCTCCCTCGCGGGAACACTGAAGCTTTCTTT. Protein sequence: CASRVLPRGNTEAFF.